The 5 T cell receptor beta chains reported below all come from one sample, sequenced in a study of blood T cell repertoires in COVID-19. TCRdb keeps only in-frame clones here, not all; method: immunoSEQ multiplex PCR. The repertoire has fewer than 200,000 clones, about 85% of them found once; the top ten carry 1.2%. The specimen sequenced was peripheral blood. Every receptor here comes from a man in his 60s who had recovered from COVID-19.

The CDR3 sequence: CASSLVRPGVGNTIYF. The CDR3 DNA is TGTGCCAGCAGCTTAGTACGGCCAGGGGTTGGAAACACCATATATTTT. The V call is TRBV11-2, the J call TRBJ1-3, with D maybe TRBD1 (6 bases). V was cut by 1 base and J by 3 bases, with 13 bases left in between. This CDR3 spans 16 amino acids. Germline V CDR1 and CDR2: SGHAT, FQNNGV.

The CDR3 region is CASSLERTGGGTEAFF. The CDR3 bases are TGCGCCAGCAGCCTGGAGAGGACAGGGGGAGGCACTGAAGCTTTCTTT. The V gene is TRBV5-1, the J gene TRBJ1-1; 10 bases map to TRBD1. Per germline, CDR1 SGHRS and CDR2 YFSETQ. V lost 4 bases and J lost 4; bases outside the gene matches: 10. The CDR3 has 16 residues.

The genes are TRBV6-1 and TRBJ1-5, with no clear D. Germline CDR1 reads MNHNS; CDR2 reads SASEGT. V was cut by 8 bases and J by 5 bases, with 13 bases left in between. This CDR3 region has 13 residues. The CDR3 region is CASGIQRDQPQHF. The DNA for the CDR3 is TGTGCCAGCGGAATCCAGAGGGATCAGCCCCAGCATTTT.

This clone occurred once. This sequence joins TRBV2 and TRBJ2-3, with 8 bases fitting TRBD2. This CDR3 contains 15 residues. Germline CDR1 is SNHLY and CDR2 is FYNNEI. The ends lost 7 bases at V and 6 bases at J; junction bases unmatched: 12. CDR3 nucleotides: TGTGCCAGCACCCCCAGTCGGGGGGGCTTCGATACGCAGTATTTT. This codes for CASTPSRGGFDTQYF. Supplemented by reference TRBV2 and TRBJ2-3, the full variable domain reads EPEVTQTPSHQVTQMGQEVILRCVPISNHLYFYWYRQILGQKVEFLVSFYNNEISEKSEIFDDQFSVERPDGSNFTLKIRSTKLEDSAMYFCASTPSRGGFDTQYFGPGTRLTVL.

The chain links TRBV2 to TRBJ2-2; 7 bases are a match to TRBD1. The CDR3 is made up of 15 amino acids. Germline-derived CDR1 and CDR2 are SNHLY and FYNNEI. V gave up 5 bases and J gave up 2 bases; unmatched junction bases: 5. This chain's CDR3 is CASSPWDSNTGELFF. The CDR3 nucleotides read TGTGCCAGCAGTCCCTGGGACAGTAACACCGGGGAGCTGTTTTTT.